This T cell receptor beta chain derives from a study of tumor-infiltrating lymphocytes in primary liver carcinoma. Study overall: These patients were men and women whose ages were 30 to 69 years. Productive TCRbeta read counts per sample ran from roughly 3.5 to 7 million and were similar across tissue types.

Of note for this clonotype: No antigen is known for it.

Germline DNA was also extracted, while the blood RNA originated from unsorted whole blood. HBV chronically infected the treatment-naive patients. Total RNA amounting to around 530 ng was the source from which TCR beta cDNA was made with a constant-region primer. Sequencing libraries for TCR beta derived from three nested multiplex PCR rounds that used slightly modified ARM-PCR. For 10 cycles apiece, the opening two PCR rounds ran with TRBV1-TRBV30 forward primers and a C-beta reverse primer. Via MiXCR, TCRdb re-called the multiplex PCR reads, giving one row per CDR3 protein. This sample has fewer than 400,000 distinct CDR3 sequences; around three fifths occur once, and the top ten carry approximately 15%. Trimming pared 9 bases from V and 9 bases from J, leaving 12 bases between. Germline V gene data show CDR1 as SGHAT and CDR2 as FQNNGV. The CDR3 consists of 11 residues. General observations from the study: Tumor-adjacent and tumor-blood pairs overlapped less than tumor region pairs did.

The V call is TRBV11-2, the J call TRBJ2-1; D is unclear. Sequencing used peripheral blood. This TCR was recovered from a young woman with primary liver carcinoma and hepatitis B virus infection. CDR3 nucleotides: TGTGCCAGTGGCTCAACGGCTGAGCAGTTCTTC. It is translated as CASGSTAEQFF.